A single sample is the source of the 17 T cell receptor beta chains below, sequenced in a study of shared clonotypes between healthy human individuals. CD45RO-negative, CCR7-selected cells formed the naive CD8 fraction, which excluded terminally differentiated effector memory CD45RA+ cells. TCRdb's table, derived via immunoSEQ multiplex PCR, lists solely in-frame clones and lacks some. Of approximately 600,000 clones detected, roughly 96% appear once; the ten largest clones hold about 0.11%. The sequencing sample was made of naive CD8+ T cells sorted from blood. The receptors derive from a woman in her 30s in good health.

The count of this clone is one. This chain joins TRBV6-6 and TRBJ1-1; weak D call: TRBD1 (5 bases). V was trimmed by 0 bases and J by 0 bases, leaving 8 bases between them. Germline CDR1 MNHNY, CDR2 SVGAGI (reference sequence). The CDR3 spans 15 residues. CDR3 DNA: TGTGCCAGCAGTTACTCGGCAGGGATGAACACTGAAGCTTTCTTT. It is translated as CASSYSAGMNTEAFF.

The V and J genes are TRBV12-2 and TRBJ2-7. TRBV12-2 is a recognized pseudogene. The CDR3 runs to 13 residues. The CDR3 reads CASRLFQPYEQYF. CDR3 coding DNA: TGTGCAAGTCGCTTATTCCAACCCTACGAGCAGTACTTC.

This chain uses TRBV6-6 with TRBJ2-5; 7 bases map to TRBD2. This CDR3 is built from 11 residues. CDR1 is MNHNY and CDR2 is SVGAGI in the germline V gene (reference sequence). Unmatched junction bases numbered 5, after V lost 11 bases and J lost 5 bases. The CDR3 protein is CAAGGRETQYF. DNA for the CDR3: TGTGCCGCCGGGGGGAGGGAGACCCAGTACTTC.

The rearrangement links TRBV7-9 to TRBJ2-7; 9 bases align to TRBD2. This CDR3 contains 16 residues. CDR1 and CDR2 (germline): SEHNR, FQNEAQ (reference sequence). V shed 5 bases and J 7 bases; nucleotides not matched to a gene: 15. This CDR3 is CASSTQRLAEIGEQYF. Written as DNA, the CDR3 is TGTGCCAGCAGCACCCAAAGACTAGCGGAGATCGGGGAGCAGTACTTC.

This clone was detected a few times. This CDR3 is also generated by other DNA sequences in the sample. This chain connects TRBV7-9 to TRBJ2-7; D is ambiguous. V shed 5 bases and J shed 0 bases, with 5 bases lying between them. CDR3 size: 12 residues. CDR1 and CDR2 from the germline V gene are SEHNR and FQNEAQ (reference sequence). The chain's CDR3 is CASSPGSYEQYF. The CDR3 DNA reads TGTGCCAGCAGCCCGGGCTCCTACGAGCAGTACTTC.

V usage is TRBV7-8 and J usage is TRBJ1-4; 7 bases are shared with TRBD1. Germline V gene data show CDR1 as SGHVS and CDR2 as FQNEAQ. The CDR3 totals 15 residues. V was clipped by 6 bases and J by 8 bases; unmatched bases: 12. The CDR3 loop is CASSAGTASMEKLFF. The CDR3 DNA follows: TGTGCCAGCAGTGCCGGGACAGCTTCAATGGAAAAACTGTTTTTT.

The table lists this clone with a count of one. The rearrangement links TRBV19 to TRBJ1-5; D is ambiguous. Germline V CDR1 and CDR2: LNHDA, SQIVND (reference sequence). This CDR3 is 15 amino acids long. V lost 5 bases, J lost 3 bases, and 14 bases lay in between. The CDR3: CASSLMGSYNQPQHF. CDR3 nucleotide sequence: TGTGCCAGTAGTCTGATGGGGTCCTACAATCAGCCCCAGCATTTT.

V is TRBV19 and J is TRBJ2-1; 8 nucleotides line up with TRBD2. The germline V gene encodes CDR1 LNHDA and CDR2 SQIVND (reference sequence). The CDR3 is made up of 17 amino acids. J was trimmed by 8 bases and V by 5 bases; bases with no gene match: 17. The CDR3 DNA is TGTGCCAGTAGTCCAAACCCGGGACTAGGGACTTTCCATGAGCAGTTCTTC. Translation gives CASSPNPGLGTFHEQFF.

The genes are TRBV13 and TRBJ2-7; 10 bases agree with TRBD2. This CDR3 is 16 amino acids long. From germline, CDR1 is PRHDT and CDR2 FYEKMQ (reference sequence). V was pared by 5 bases and J by 3 bases, with 10 bases of the junction left unmatched. The CDR3 nucleotides are TGTGCCAGCAGCCCTTGGGGACTAGCGAGGGACTACGAGCAGTACTTC. Protein sequence: CASSPWGLARDYEQYF.

J is TRBJ2-7 and V is TRBV28; 9 bases are shared with TRBD1. Trimming took 6 bases from V and 3 from J; bases not matched to a gene: 3. Germline V gene data show CDR1 as MDHEN and CDR2 as SYDVKM. The CDR3 totals 13 residues. CDR3 in amino acids: CASRGQGDYEQYF. As DNA, the CDR3 is TGTGCCAGCAGGGGACAGGGAGACTACGAGCAGTACTTC. The full variable domain, in which reference TRBV28 and TRBJ2-7 provide the parts outside the CDR3, is DVKVTQSSRYLVKRTGEKVFLECVQDMDHENMFWYRQDPGLGLRLIYFSYDVKMKEKGDIPEGYSVSREKKERFSLILESASTNQTSMYLCASRGQGDYEQYFGPGTRLTVT.

The rearrangement uses TRBV19 and TRBJ2-7; D perhaps matches TRBD1 (5 bases). The CDR3 is 15 residues long. The germline gives CDR1 LNHDA, CDR2 SQIVND (reference sequence). V lost 5 bases and J lost 2, with 16 bases in between. The CDR3 DNA reads TGTGCCAGTAGTCTAGGACATAACCAGGCCTACGAGCAGTACTTC. This codes for CASSLGHNQAYEQYF.

The chain carries TRBV15 and TRBJ2-3, with 9 bases aligning to TRBD2. CDR1 is LNHNV, CDR2 YYDKDF, per germline (reference sequence). This CDR3 region has 15 residues. The V segment lost 8 bases and the J segment 0 bases; nucleotides outside the gene matches: 6. CDR3 bases: TGTGCCACCGCATCCGGACTAGCGAGCACAGATACGCAGTATTTT. Protein: CATASGLASTDTQYF.

This chain connects TRBV7-9 to TRBJ2-5, with a tentative D call TRBD2 (6 bases). This CDR3 contains 11 residues. The V and J ends lost 8 bases and 5 bases respectively, with 9 bases between them. CDR1 and CDR2 (germline): SEHNR, FQNEAQ (reference sequence). The CDR3 protein is CASEGGETQYF. The CDR3 coding sequence is TGTGCCAGCGAAGGAGGGGAGACCCAGTACTTC.

The chain carries TRBV5-6 and TRBJ2-5; D unresolved. The J call may not be correct, given that the DNA end is closer to TRBJ2-7. This CDR3 is 12 amino acids long. In germline, CDR1 is SGHDT, CDR2 YYEEEE. This CDR3 reads CASSGDAYEQYF. The CDR3 DNA reads as TGTGCCAGCAGCGGGGATGCCTACGAGCAGTACTTC.

This clone appeared once. The chain recombines TRBV2 with TRBJ2-2, with 9 bases fitting TRBD2. Trimming took 7 bases from V and 5 from J; bases not matched to a gene: 14. This CDR3 has 17 residues. Germline V CDR1 and CDR2: SNHLY, FYNNEI. CDR3: CASTSRIAGAETGELFF. Here the CDR3 DNA reads TGTGCCAGCACTTCAAGGATAGCGGGAGCGGAGACCGGGGAGCTGTTTTTT.

The chain employs TRBV2 and TRBJ2-5, with 10 bases aligning to TRBD1. V lost 4 bases and J lost 2; bases outside the gene matches: 10. Germline lookup yields CDR1 SNHLY and CDR2 FYNNEI. This CDR3 is built from 17 residues. The CDR3 DNA is TGTGCCAGCAGTGCAGGACAGGGGGATTGGGGGCAAGAGACCCAGTACTTC. It encodes CASSAGQGDWGQETQYF. Based on the CDR3 plus reference TRBV2 and TRBJ2-5, the full variable domain is EPEVTQTPSHQVTQMGQEVILRCVPISNHLYFYWYRQILGQKVEFLVSFYNNEISEKSEIFDDQFSVERPDGSNFTLKIRSTKLEDSAMYFCASSAGQGDWGQETQYFGPGTRLLVL.

A single count supports this clone. V is TRBV2 and J is TRBJ2-7; the D gene is possibly TRBD2 (5 bases). The CDR3 length is 17 residues. Germline CDR1 is SNHLY and CDR2 is FYNNEI. The ends were cut back, 1 base at V and 1 base at J, with 17 bases in the middle. The CDR3 reads CASSEVAASLVSYEQYF. The CDR3 bases are TGTGCCAGCAGTGAAGTCGCGGCTAGCTTAGTTTCCTACGAGCAGTACTTC.